This T cell receptor (beta chain) stems from a study of beta chain features in type 1 diabetes (dated by TCRdb to 2016 to 2019). At the level of the whole study: Mean age, gender distribution, total cell number and subset yield were not different between patients and healthy donors. Regulatory and stem cell-like memory subsets were obtained from only 8 patients and about eight healthy donors, while naive and central memory subsets were obtained from all 30 or so donors. The study compared TCRB repertoires of sorted circulating CD4+ T cell subsets between recently diagnosed type 1 diabetes patients and matched healthy donors. A total of some 110 million sorted cells were examined across all samples, and a strong correlation was observed between cell number per subset and RNA yield.

Each donor gave one peripheral blood draw, roughly 0.11 L on average, collected into heparinised tubes. A BD FACSAria II was used to sort naive, central memory, regulatory and stem cell-like memory CD4+ T cells with a panel that included CD45RO, CCR7, CD25, CD127, CD95 and CD27. Purity was above 95% for every sorted population. Right away, PBMCs were isolated by Lymphoprep density gradient centrifugation and were stained directly, with no culture step. So that batch effects would be minimized, each experiment stained and sorted samples in pairs, pairing one healthy donor with one patient. V sheds 2 bases and J sheds 5 bases, leaving 7 bases between their ends. The CDR3 has 13 amino acids, counting the end cysteine and phenylalanine. CDR3 DNA is the only sequence kept; it has 39 bases, read in frame from the first base. Per the germline V gene (reference sequence), MNHNY is the CDR1 and SVGAGI is the CDR2.

This clone has a count of ten or more. The antigen this receptor binds is unknown. No much larger clone is present one base from it, and per-base qualities are unavailable. Overall study results and their limits: Because cDNA was sequenced instead of genomic DNA, activated cells with high expression could be over-represented, although the groups did not differ in activation or CD3 levels. PCR might favor shorter templates, but patient and control samples were amplified and corrected together, so any skew would affect both groups equally. In all four CD4+ subsets, TCRB CDR3 length was moderately but significantly shorter in type 1 diabetes patients. HLA sub-analyses involved small numbers of individuals, so any influence of HLA type on TCRB rearrangement remained unresolved. At VDJ recombination sites, patients with type 1 diabetes made fewer insertions and deleted more nucleotides, a pattern implying thymic rearrangement abnormalities. The naive, central memory and regulatory TCRB repertoires appeared to resemble one another more closely among patients than among healthy donors.

The entire isolated RNA was reverse transcribed using the High Capacity cDNA Reverse Transcription Kit, and thus expressed TCRB transcripts were sequenced. Deep immunoSEQ sequencing was performed on naive, central memory and regulatory T cell samples, with an average of about 3.6 million total reads per sample. After sorted cells were lysed in RLT buffer, RNA was extracted with DNase-treated RNeasy Micro or Mini kits, with the choice depending on cell number. Each cell subset was processed separately to prevent cross-contamination, with patient and healthy donor samples processed together. The immunoSEQ multiplex PCR was used to amplify TCRB sequences from cDNA, generating 87-bp fragments that spanned the CDR3 region. Sequencing of the amplicons was performed on the Illumina HiSeq platform. The original methods were these. PCR bias was computationally corrected using synthetic template baselines, reads within Hamming distance 2 were collapsed, and singletons that could not be merged were discarded. Reads were aligned against IMGT so that V, D and J genes, CDR3 length and insertions or deletions at six rearrangement sites could be assigned. Clonotype counts were normalized to sorted cell number within each subset before computing true diversity and Gini coefficients with the tcR R package. The overlap coefficient, calculated on TCRB nucleotide sequences, was used to quantify repertoire sharing. The source is immuneACCESS, and TCRdb retained only in-frame sequences with V and J called. Part of the clones is not carried over; for the studies checked, unresolved V genes explain less than half of this, and the remainder is unexplained. V, J and clone size derive from that table, while D and trimming were established from the DNA sequence. Within this sample are 300,000 or so clones, with roughly 8% of them counted one time only. Of the sample, more than 0.4% falls within the top ten clones.

Recombination linked TRBV6-6 to TRBJ2-1; the D gene cannot be named for sure. The source is a woman under 30 in good health. The sample comprised central memory CD4+ T cells from blood. The DNA sequence reads TGTGCCAGCAGTTACATGGCGGACAATGAGCAGTTCTTC. Its product reads: CASSYMADNEQFF.